This TCR beta chain was identified in a study of early T cells in non-severe SARS-CoV-2 infection. Across the study: Sequenced material consisted of bulk RNA (from unsorted whole blood), and chains were unpaired. Study-wide results and caveats: Matches to VDJdb favored anti-spike CD8 responses and missed private and CD4 specificities.

Individual cDNA molecules received unique molecular identifiers. TCRdb fed the 5' RACE reads into MiXCR, producing one record per CDR3 protein. Of approximately 70,000 distinct CDR3 sequences listed, under 15% are singletons. This clonotype was counted ten times or more. Its antigen remains unknown. Trimming cost V 3 bases and J 6 bases, with 12 bases left between them. The CDR3 has 14 residues. Germline V lookup: CDR1 SGHRS, CDR2 YFSETQ. The receptor comes from an adult who was a healthcare worker with PCR-confirmed SARS-CoV-2 infection or an uninfected control (not recorded which). The sample consisted of whole blood, taken at baseline. The rearrangement joins TRBV5-1 to TRBJ1-4; D gene unclear. This chain's CDR3 is CASSYGLEDEKLFF. In DNA form, the CDR3 reads TGCGCCAGCAGCTATGGACTTGAGGATGAAAAACTGTTTTTT. Looking up the rest from reference TRBV5-1 and TRBJ1-4 gives the full variable domain: KAGVTQTPRYLIKTRGQQVTLSCSPISGHRSVSWYQQTPGQGLQFLFEYFSETQRNKGNFPGRFSGRQFSNSRSEMNVSTLELGDSALYLCASSYGLEDEKLFFGSGTQLSVL.